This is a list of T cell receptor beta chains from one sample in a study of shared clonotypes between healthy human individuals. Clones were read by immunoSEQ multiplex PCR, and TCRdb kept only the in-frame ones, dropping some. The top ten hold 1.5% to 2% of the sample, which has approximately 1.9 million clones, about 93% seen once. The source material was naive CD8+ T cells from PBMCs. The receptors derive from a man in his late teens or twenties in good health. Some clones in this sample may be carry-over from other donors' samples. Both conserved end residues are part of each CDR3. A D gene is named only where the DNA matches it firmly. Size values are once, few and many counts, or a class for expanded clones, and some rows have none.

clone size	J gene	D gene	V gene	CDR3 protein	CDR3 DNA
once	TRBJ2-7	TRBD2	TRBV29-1	CSAQLAGSYEQYF	TGCAGCGCTCAACTAGCGGGATCCTACGAGCAGTACTTC
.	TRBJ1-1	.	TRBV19	CASSGARERDTEAFF	TGTGCCAGTAGCGGCGCGAGGGAGAGGGACACTGAAGCTTTCTTT
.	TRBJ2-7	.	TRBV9	CASSVGFGNDEQYF	TGTGCCAGCAGCGTAGGCTTTGGGAACGACGAGCAGTACTTC
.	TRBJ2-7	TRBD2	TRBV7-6	CASSLQRGSDYEQYF	TGTGCCAGCAGCTTACAGCGCGGGAGCGACTACGAGCAGTACTTC
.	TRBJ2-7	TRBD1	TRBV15	CATSSTWGQVYEQYF	TGTGCCACCAGCAGCACTTGGGGACAGGTTTACGAGCAGTACTTC
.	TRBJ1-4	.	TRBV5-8	CASSLRAPNEKLFF	TGTGCCAGCAGCTTGCGGGCCCCGAATGAAAAACTGTTTTTT
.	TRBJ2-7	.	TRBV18	CASSPPTGLYEQYF	TGTGCCAGCTCACCACCCACGGGCCTTTACGAGCAGTACTTC
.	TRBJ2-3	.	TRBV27	CASSLGESDTQYF	TGTGCCAGCAGTTTGGGGGAGTCAGATACGCAGTATTTT
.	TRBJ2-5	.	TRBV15	CATSSTGWEETQYF	TGTGCCACCAGCAGCACAGGGTGGGAGGAGACCCAGTACTTC
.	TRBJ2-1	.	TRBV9	CASSVAGRDEQFF	TGTGCCAGCAGCGTAGCGGGCCGTGATGAGCAGTTCTTC
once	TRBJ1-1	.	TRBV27	CASRPTGNTEAFF	TGTGCCAGCAGACCCACCGGGAACACTGAAGCTTTCTTT
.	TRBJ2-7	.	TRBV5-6	CASSLGVGSYEQYF	TGTGCCAGCAGCTTGGGAGTCGGGAGTTACGAGCAGTACTTC
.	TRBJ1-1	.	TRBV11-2	CASSLFSRRDMNTEAFF	TGTGCCAGCAGCTTATTCTCTAGGCGGGACATGAACACTGAAGCTTTCTTT
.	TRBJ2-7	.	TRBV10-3	CAITDTDSLSYEQYF	TGTGCCATCACCGATACGGACAGCCTATCCTACGAGCAGTACTTC
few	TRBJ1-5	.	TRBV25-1	CASSASGGNQPQHF	TGTGCCAGCAGTGCTTCCGGGGGCAATCAGCCCCAGCATTTT
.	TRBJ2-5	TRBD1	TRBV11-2	CASSPPRTGGPETQYF	TGTGCCAGCAGCCCCCCCCGGACAGGGGGCCCTGAGACCCAGTACTTC
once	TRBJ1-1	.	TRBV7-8	CASSLVASWGTEAFF	TGTGCCAGCAGCTTAGTGGCGTCCTGGGGCACTGAAGCTTTCTTT
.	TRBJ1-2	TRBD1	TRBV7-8	CASSGTGGGYGYTF	TGTGCCAGCAGCGGTACAGGGGGCGGCTATGGCTACACCTTC
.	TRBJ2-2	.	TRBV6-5	CASSYSFPTGELFF	TGTGCCAGCAGTTACTCGTTTCCCACCGGGGAGCTGTTTTTT
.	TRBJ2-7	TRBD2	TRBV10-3	CAISGSGRSSLAEQYF	TGTGCCATCAGTGGGAGCGGGAGGTCTTCTCTCGCCGAGCAGTACTTC
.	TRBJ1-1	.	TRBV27	CASSPYREIAEAFF	TGTGCCAGCAGTCCCTACAGGGAAATCGCTGAAGCTTTCTTT
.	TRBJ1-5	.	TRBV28	CASSLTHSNQPQHF	TGTGCCAGCAGTTTGACACATAGCAATCAGCCCCAGCATTTT
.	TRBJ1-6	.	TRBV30	CAWGTPFGRPLHF	TGTGCCTGGGGGACACCGTTCGGTAGACCCCTCCACTTT
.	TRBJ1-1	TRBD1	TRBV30	CAWSAMGDREYTEAFF	TGTGCCTGGAGTGCCATGGGGGACAGGGAATACACTGAAGCTTTCTTT
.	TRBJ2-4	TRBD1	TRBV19	CASSSRTGGTKNIQYF	TGTGCCAGTAGTTCCCGGACAGGGGGCACCAAAAACATTCAGTACTTC
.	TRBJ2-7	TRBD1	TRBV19	CASSPAGGGNEQYF	TGTGCCAGTAGTCCGGCAGGGGGCGGGAACGAGCAGTACTTC
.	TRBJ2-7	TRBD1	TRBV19	CASSINPGQGYEQYF	TGTGCCAGTAGTATCAACCCGGGACAGGGTTACGAGCAGTACTTC
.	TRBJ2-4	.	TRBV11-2	CASSLTSRRAKNIQYF	TGTGCCAGCAGCTTAACTAGTAGGAGGGCCAAAAACATTCAGTACTTC
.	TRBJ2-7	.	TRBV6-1	CASSEGGRAYEQYF	TGTGCCAGCAGTGAAGGAGGCCGAGCCTACGAGCAGTACTTC
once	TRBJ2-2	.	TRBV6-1	CASSERALGGATFLSNTGELFF	TGTGCCAGCAGTGAACGAGCCCTTGGCGGGGCCACGTTTCTTTCGAACACCGGGGAGCTGTTTTTT
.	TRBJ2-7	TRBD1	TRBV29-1	CSVSDRASKTYEQYF	TGCAGCGTCTCGGACAGGGCTTCGAAAACCTACGAGCAGTACTTC
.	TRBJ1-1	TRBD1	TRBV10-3	CAISLTGVNTEAFF	TGTGCCATCAGCCTTACAGGGGTGAACACTGAAGCTTTCTTT
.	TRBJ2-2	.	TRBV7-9	CASSSLPGALTGTGELFF	TGTGCCAGCAGCTCTCTTCCGGGGGCCCTTACTGGCACCGGGGAGCTGTTTTTT
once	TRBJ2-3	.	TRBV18	CASSSGLNTDTQYF	TGTGCCAGCTCCTCAGGGCTGAACACAGATACGCAGTATTTT
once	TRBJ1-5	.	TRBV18	CASSDPGTLNSNQPQHF	TGTGCCAGCTCCGACCCAGGGACACTAAATAGCAATCAGCCCCAGCATTTT
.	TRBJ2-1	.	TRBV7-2	CASSLFPAGNSYNEQFF	TGTGCCAGCAGCTTATTCCCGGCGGGCAACTCCTACAATGAGCAGTTCTTC
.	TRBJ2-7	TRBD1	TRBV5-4	CASRAGTDRYEQYF	TGTGCCAGCAGAGCCGGGACAGATCGCTACGAGCAGTACTTC
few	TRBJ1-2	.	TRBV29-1	CSVGHTTYGYTF	TGCAGCGTTGGACACACAACCTATGGCTACACCTTC
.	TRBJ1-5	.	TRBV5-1	CASSLGSPYSNQPQHF	TGCGCCAGCAGCTTAGGTTCACCCTATAGCAATCAGCCCCAGCATTTT
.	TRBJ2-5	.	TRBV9	CASSPPGAAQETQYF	TGTGCCAGCAGCCCCCCAGGGGCAGCACAAGAGACCCAGTACTTC
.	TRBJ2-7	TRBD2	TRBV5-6	CASSLGGRVHEQYF	TGTGCCAGCAGCTTAGGCGGGAGGGTACACGAGCAGTACTTC
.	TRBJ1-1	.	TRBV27	CASSLAGVNTEAFF	TGTGCCAGCAGTTTAGCAGGGGTGAACACTGAAGCTTTCTTT
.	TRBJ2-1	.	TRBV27	CAHGAGPYNEQFF	TGTGCCCACGGGGCTGGCCCTTACAATGAGCAGTTCTTC
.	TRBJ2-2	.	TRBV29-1	CSVDVGYLTGELFF	TGCAGCGTTGATGTCGGCTACCTCACCGGGGAGCTGTTTTTT
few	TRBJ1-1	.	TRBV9	CASSPRQATYTEAFF	TGTGCCAGCAGCCCGAGACAGGCTACCTACACTGAAGCTTTCTTT
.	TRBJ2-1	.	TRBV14	CASSQDTGSEQFF	TGTGCCAGCAGCCAAGATACCGGGAGTGAGCAGTTCTTC
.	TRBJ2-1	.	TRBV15	CATSRARGLDEQFF	TGTGCCACCAGCAGAGCACGGGGGCTGGATGAGCAGTTCTTC
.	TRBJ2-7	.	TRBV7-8	CASSFYITGTYEQYF	TGTGCCAGCAGCTTTTATATTACGGGGACCTACGAGCAGTACTTC
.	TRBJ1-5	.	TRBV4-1	CASLRGQNSNQPQHF	TGCGCCAGCCTCCGGGGTCAGAATAGCAATCAGCCCCAGCATTTT